A single sample is the source of the 21 T cell receptor beta chains below, sequenced in a study of cytomegalovirus exposure and HLA in healthy donors. A multiplex PCR was run with 60 Vbeta primers and 13 Jbeta primers. The method was immunoSEQ multiplex PCR; TCRdb's version includes in-frame clones alone and lacks a portion of them. This sample has 120,000 to 150,000 clones, with less than 9.5% found just once. The sample was PBMCs. Receptors originate from a male donor in good health and CMV-seronegative.

Remarks on this clone: The junction and the germline gene differ at one end; a read error may be behind it. The chain is built from TRBV18 and TRBJ2-4; D gene uncertain. The CDR3 is 16 residues long. Germline V gene data show CDR1 as KGHSH and CDR2 as LQKENI. The CDR3 DNA reads as TGTGCCAGCTCTCCACTGGCCCCACCGGCCAAAAACATTCAGTACTTC. Amino acid sequence: CASSPLAPPAKNIQYF.

The V and J genes are TRBV30 and TRBJ2-5, with D tentatively TRBD1 (6 bases). The V end was cut by 5 bases, the J end by 5 bases, with 9 bases between. Germline lookup yields CDR1 GTSNPN and CDR2 SVGIG (reference sequence). The CDR3 contains 11 residues. The chain's CDR3 is CAWQGIETQYF. The CDR3 nucleotides read TGTGCCTGGCAGGGGATCGAGACCCAGTACTTC.

This clone turned up a few times. The rearrangement uses TRBV28 and TRBJ1-2, with TRBD1 matching over 9 bases. There are 14 residues in the CDR3. Germline CDR1 is MDHEN and CDR2 is SYDVKM. J lost 4 bases, V lost 6 bases, and 6 bases had no gene match. The CDR3 reads CASRPMTGGYGYTF. In DNA, the CDR3 is TGTGCCAGCAGGCCTATGACAGGGGGCTATGGCTACACCTTC.

This clone was counted between two and nine times. V usage is TRBV6-5 and J usage is TRBJ1-2; 9 bases agree with TRBD1. The trim removed 5 bases at V and 4 bases at J, leaving 8 bases unmatched. The CDR3 has 15 amino acids. The germline CDR1 and CDR2 sequences are MNHEY and SVGAGI. The CDR3 sequence: CASSLTGTGIYGYTF. The CDR3, as DNA: TGTGCCAGCAGTCTAACCGGGACAGGGATCTATGGCTACACCTTC.

This clone was observed a few times. The rearrangement uses TRBV5-8 and TRBJ2-5; the D is unclear. The V gene's germline CDR1 is SGHTS and CDR2 YDEGEE. CDR3 length: 14 amino acids. V was pared by 2 bases and J by 3 bases, with 11 bases between. The CDR3 bases are TGTGCCAGCAGCTTTTTCAGGTCCAAAGAGACCCAGTACTTC. It specifies CASSFFRSKETQYF.

V and J are TRBV7-2 and TRBJ2-7; 9 bases agree with TRBD1. This CDR3 is 16 amino acids long. CDR1 is SGHTA, CDR2 FQGNSA, per germline. Germline trimming cut 1 base from V and 2 bases from J; bases unmatched to any gene: 6. In nucleotides, the CDR3 is TGTGCCAGCAGCTTAGTGGCGGACAGGGGAACCTACGAGCAGTACTTC. This codes for CASSLVADRGTYEQYF.

The genes are TRBV19 and TRBJ1-5; 12 bases align to TRBD1. The V gene's germline CDR1 is LNHDA and CDR2 SQIVND (reference sequence). The V and J ends lost 6 bases and 0 bases, in that order; junction bases with no gene match: 3. This CDR3 contains 16 residues. The CDR3 coding sequence is TGTGCCAGTAGGGGACAGGGGGCCTCTAGCAATCAGCCCCAGCATTTT. This encodes CASRGQGASSNQPQHF.

This clone was detected only a few times. The gene calls are TRBV7-2 and TRBJ2-7, with D unclear. The V gene's germline CDR1 is SGHTA and CDR2 FQGNSA. The germline V and J ends were trimmed by 3 bases and 4 bases, with 10 bases remaining between them. The CDR3 runs to 13 residues. DNA for the CDR3: TGTGCCAGCAGCTTGCCCGGTCTGTACGAGCAGTACTTC. The encoded protein is CASSLPGLYEQYF.

The chain uses TRBV6-1 and TRBJ2-5, with a weak D call TRBD2 (6 bases). The CDR3 is made up of 16 amino acids. CDR1 MNHNS and CDR2 SASEGT come from the germline V gene. Trimming shortened V by 4 bases and J by 5 bases, and 20 bases separated the two germline ends. The CDR3 DNA reads as TGTGCCAGCAGTGCCCCGAGAAACCCCGGGACTGAGACCCAGTACTTC. The encoded protein is CASSAPRNPGTETQYF.

There are a few counts of this clone. The chain is built from TRBV4-2 and TRBJ2-7; the D gene is possibly TRBD2 (5 bases). CDR1 LGHNA and CDR2 YNFKEQ come from the germline V gene. V shed 5 bases and J shed 4 bases, with 12 bases lying between them. This CDR3 region has 13 residues. The CDR3 nucleotides are TGTGCCAGCAGCAGAGGTGAGGGTTACGAGCAGTACTTC. Amino acid sequence: CASSRGEGYEQYF.

This clone was found a few times. V and J are TRBV11-2 and TRBJ1-2; tentative D call: TRBD1 (5 bases). Germline CDR1 SGHAT, CDR2 FQNNGV. CDR3 size: 16 residues. Between the trimmed V and J ends, which lost 5 bases and 0 bases, there was a span of 16 bases. The DNA of the CDR3 is TGTGCCAGCAGCCCCAACAGGCTGGTCCCTAACTATGGCTACACCTTC. Amino acids: CASSPNRLVPNYGYTF.

The chain links TRBV5-1 to TRBJ1-3; no firm D call. V was cut by 4 bases and J by 0 bases, with 17 bases left in between. The CDR3 has 17 residues. Germline V gene data show CDR1 as SGHRS and CDR2 as YFSETQ. The CDR3, as DNA: TGCGCCAGCAGCCCCAGACGGTTTGGAGACTCTGGAAACACCATATATTTT. Translation gives CASSPRRFGDSGNTIYF.

The chain combines TRBV7-2 with TRBJ2-1; 7 bases match TRBD1. This CDR3 region has 15 residues. V was clipped by 1 base and J by 9 bases; unmatched bases: 9. Germline V gene data show CDR1 as SGHTA and CDR2 as FQGNSA. The DNA of the CDR3 is TGTGCCAGCAGCTTAGAACCGGGACAGCTTATTGAGCAGTTCTTC. Protein: CASSLEPGQLIEQFF.

This clone was seen more than once but under ten times. The J gene is TRBJ2-7, the V gene TRBV7-2; D is unresolved. V lost 3 bases and J 1 base, leaving 10 bases between the germline ends. CDR1 is SGHTA and CDR2 is FQGNSA in the germline V gene. The CDR3 is 14 amino acids. The CDR3: CASSLGRSSYEQYF. The CDR3 coding sequence is TGTGCCAGCAGCTTGGGCAGGTCGTCCTACGAGCAGTACTTC.

The chain couples TRBV27 to TRBJ1-2; D is perhaps TRBD1 (6 bases). Trimming took off 5 bases at V and 4 bases at J, with 17 bases between the two ends. The CDR3 is 15 amino acids. Germline CDR1 is MNHEY and CDR2 is SMNVEV (reference sequence). Written as DNA, the CDR3 is TGTGCCAGCAGTCTCCGGCGGGGGGCGGCCTATGGCTACACCTTC. Translation: CASSLRRGAAYGYTF.

This clone has just a few counts. V is TRBV6-1 and J is TRBJ2-7; 7 nucleotides line up with TRBD1. The CDR3 contains 14 residues. The germline CDR1 and CDR2 sequences are MNHNS and SASEGT. V was pared by 4 bases and J by 0 bases, with 3 bases of the junction left unmatched. Written as DNA, the CDR3 is TGTGCCAGCAGTGGCAGGGGGTCCTCCTACGAGCAGTACGTC. This gives the protein CASSGRGSSYEQYV.

The genes are TRBV2 and TRBJ1-1, with a weak D call TRBD1 (6 bases). This CDR3 is 16 amino acids long. Between the trimmed V and J ends, which lost 3 bases and 3 bases, there was a span of 17 bases. Germline V CDR1 and CDR2: SNHLY, FYNNEI. CDR3: CASSEGAGGLDTEAFF. DNA for the CDR3: TGTGCCAGCAGTGAGGGGGCGGGGGGCTTGGACACTGAAGCTTTCTTT. Together with reference TRBV2 and TRBJ1-1, the CDR3 gives the full variable domain: EPEVTQTPSHQVTQMGQEVILRCVPISNHLYFYWYRQILGQKVEFLVSFYNNEISEKSEIFDDQFSVERPDGSNFTLKIRSTKLEDSAMYFCASSEGAGGLDTEAFFGQGTRLTVV.

This clone was observed a handful of times. The chain carries TRBV19 and TRBJ2-7; maybe TRBD2 (7 bases). Germline assignment: CDR1 LNHDA and CDR2 SQIVND (reference sequence). The ends were cut back, 3 bases at V and 0 bases at J, with 15 bases in the middle. The CDR3 is 16 amino acids. The CDR3 bases are TGTGCCAGTAGTATGGGGGGGCAGGGAGACTCCTACGAGCAGTACTTC. As protein: CASSMGGQGDSYEQYF.

In this sample, this clone turned up a few times. V is TRBV7-8 and J is TRBJ2-7; 10 bases fit TRBD2. CDR3 length: 16 amino acids. J was trimmed by 0 bases and V by 0 bases; bases with no gene match: 2. CDR1 SGHVS and CDR2 FQNEAQ come from the germline V gene. CDR3 DNA sequence: TGTGCCAGCAGCTTAGCGCGACTAGCGGGCTCCTACGAGCAGTACTTC. Translation: CASSLARLAGSYEQYF.

The V call is TRBV2, the J call TRBJ1-6; D not resolved. This CDR3 contains 14 residues. CDR1 and CDR2 from the germline V gene are SNHLY and FYNNEI. Trimming pared 4 bases from V and 6 bases from J, leaving 10 bases between. CDR3 nucleotide sequence: TGTGCCAGCAGTGGGCGGGAAAGTAATTCACCCCTCCACTTT. This translates into CASSGRESNSPLHF.

The chain carries TRBV6-5 and TRBJ2-3; TRBD2 is a possible D gene (6 bases). This CDR3 has 15 residues. Trimming pared 3 bases from V and 3 bases from J, leaving 13 bases between. Germline V gene sequence: CDR1 MNHEY, CDR2 SVGAGI. For the CDR3, the DNA is TGTGCCAGCAGTTATGCGGGAAGGACAACAGATACGCAGTATTTT. It translates to CASSYAGRTTDTQYF.